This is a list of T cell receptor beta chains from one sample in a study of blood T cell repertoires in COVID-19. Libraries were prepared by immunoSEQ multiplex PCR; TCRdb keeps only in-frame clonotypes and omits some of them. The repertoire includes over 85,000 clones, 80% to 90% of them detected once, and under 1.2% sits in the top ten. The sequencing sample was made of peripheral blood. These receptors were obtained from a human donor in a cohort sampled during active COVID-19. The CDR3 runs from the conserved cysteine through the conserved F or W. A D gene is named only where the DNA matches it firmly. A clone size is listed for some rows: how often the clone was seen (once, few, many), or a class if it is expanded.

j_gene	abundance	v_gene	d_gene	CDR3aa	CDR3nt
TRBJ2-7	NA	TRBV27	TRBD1	CASSRTGTGVPYEQYF	TGTGCCAGCAGCCGGACCGGAACAGGGGTTCCCTACGAGCAGTACTTC
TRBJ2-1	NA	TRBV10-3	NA	CAISEPLGGEQFF	TGTGCCATCAGTGAACCCCTTGGCGGTGAGCAGTTCTTC
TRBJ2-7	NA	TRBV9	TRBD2	CASSAQLATYEQYF	TGTGCCAGCAGCGCGCAACTAGCGACATACGAGCAGTACTTC
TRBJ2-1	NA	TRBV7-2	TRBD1	CASRLSVTGVSNEQFF	TGTGCCAGCAGACTTTCTGTGACAGGGGTCTCCAATGAGCAGTTCTTC
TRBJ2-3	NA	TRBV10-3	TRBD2	CAISDGLAVDTQYF	TGTGCCATCAGCGATGGACTAGCAGTAGATACGCAGTATTTT
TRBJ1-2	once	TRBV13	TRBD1	CASSLGGRGAANYGYTF	TGTGCCAGCAGCTTAGGCGGCAGGGGGGCCGCTAACTATGGCTACACCTTC
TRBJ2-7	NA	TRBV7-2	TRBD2	CASSPDPGLAYEQYF	TGTGCCAGCAGCCCCGATCCGGGACTAGCCTACGAGCAGTACTTC
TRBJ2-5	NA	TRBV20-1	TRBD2	CSASPGGSGFQETQYF	TGCAGTGCTAGTCCCGGCGGGAGCGGTTTCCAAGAGACCCAGTACTTC
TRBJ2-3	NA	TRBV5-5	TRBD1	CASKPIPGQSTDTQYF	TGTGCCAGCAAACCCATACCGGGACAGAGCACAGATACGCAGTATTTT
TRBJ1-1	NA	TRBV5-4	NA	CASSLRRTDTEAFF	TGTGCCAGCAGCTTGAGGAGGACAGACACTGAAGCTTTCTTT
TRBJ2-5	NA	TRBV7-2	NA	CATSRDNHHQETQYF	TGTGCCACCTCCCGGGACAATCACCACCAAGAGACCCAGTACTTC